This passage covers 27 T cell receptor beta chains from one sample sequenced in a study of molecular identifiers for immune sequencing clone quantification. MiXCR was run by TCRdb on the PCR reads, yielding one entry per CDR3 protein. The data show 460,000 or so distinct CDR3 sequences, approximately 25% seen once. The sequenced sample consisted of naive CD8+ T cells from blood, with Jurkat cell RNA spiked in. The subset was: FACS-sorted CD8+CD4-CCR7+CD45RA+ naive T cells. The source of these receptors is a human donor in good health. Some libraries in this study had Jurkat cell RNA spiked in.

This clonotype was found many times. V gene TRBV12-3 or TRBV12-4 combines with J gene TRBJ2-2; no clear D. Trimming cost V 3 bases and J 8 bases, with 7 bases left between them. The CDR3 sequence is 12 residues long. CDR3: CASSFGSGELFF. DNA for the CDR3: TGTGCCAGCAGTTTTGGATCAGGGGAGCTGTTTTTT.

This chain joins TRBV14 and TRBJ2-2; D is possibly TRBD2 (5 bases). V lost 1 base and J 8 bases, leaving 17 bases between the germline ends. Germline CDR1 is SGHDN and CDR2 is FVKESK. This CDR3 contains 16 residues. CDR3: CASSQGRGPLEGELFF. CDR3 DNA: TGTGCCAGCAGCCAAGGACGCGGGCCCCTCGAAGGGGAGCTGTTTTTT.

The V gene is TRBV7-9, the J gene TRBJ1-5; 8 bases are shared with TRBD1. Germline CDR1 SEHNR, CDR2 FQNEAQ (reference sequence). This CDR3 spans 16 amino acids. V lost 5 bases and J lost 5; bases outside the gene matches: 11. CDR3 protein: CASSALTGDPDQPQHF. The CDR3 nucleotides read TGTGCCAGCAGCGCTTTGACAGGGGACCCTGATCAGCCCCAGCATTTT.

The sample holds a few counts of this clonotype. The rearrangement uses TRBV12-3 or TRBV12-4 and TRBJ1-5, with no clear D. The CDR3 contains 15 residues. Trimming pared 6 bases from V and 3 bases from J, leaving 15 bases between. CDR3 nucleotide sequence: TGTGCCAGCAGCCCAGCGGTTGGAGTCAATCAGCCCCAGCATTTT. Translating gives CASSPAVGVNQPQHF.

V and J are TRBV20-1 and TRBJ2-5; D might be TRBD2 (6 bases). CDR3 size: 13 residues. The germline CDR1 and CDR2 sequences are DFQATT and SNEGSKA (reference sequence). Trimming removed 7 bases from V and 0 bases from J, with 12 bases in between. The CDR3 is CSVIAVYQETQYF. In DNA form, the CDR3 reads TGCAGTGTCATAGCGGTGTACCAAGAGACCCAGTACTTC.

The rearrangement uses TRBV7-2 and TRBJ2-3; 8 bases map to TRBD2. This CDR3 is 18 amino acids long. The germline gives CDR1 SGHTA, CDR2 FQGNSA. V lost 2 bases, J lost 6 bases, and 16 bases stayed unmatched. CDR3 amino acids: CASSLFGTSGAGGDTQYF. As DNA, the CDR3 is TGTGCCAGCAGCTTATTCGGTACTAGCGGAGCCGGTGGGGATACGCAGTATTTT.

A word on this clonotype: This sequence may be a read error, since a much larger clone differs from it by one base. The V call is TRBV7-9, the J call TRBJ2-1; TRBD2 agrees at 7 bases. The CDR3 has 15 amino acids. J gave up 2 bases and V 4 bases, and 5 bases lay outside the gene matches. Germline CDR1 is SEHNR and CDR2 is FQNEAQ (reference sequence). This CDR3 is CASSYSGRAYNEQFF. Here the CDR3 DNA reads TGTGCCAGCAGCTATAGCGGGCGCGCCTACAATGAGCAGTTCTTC. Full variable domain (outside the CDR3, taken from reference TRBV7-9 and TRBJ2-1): DTGVSQNPRHKITKRGQNVTFRCDPISEHNRLYWYRQTLGQGPEFLTYFQNEAQLEKSRLLSDRFSAERPKGSFSTLEIQRTEQGDSAMYLCASSYSGRAYNEQFFGPGTRLTVL.

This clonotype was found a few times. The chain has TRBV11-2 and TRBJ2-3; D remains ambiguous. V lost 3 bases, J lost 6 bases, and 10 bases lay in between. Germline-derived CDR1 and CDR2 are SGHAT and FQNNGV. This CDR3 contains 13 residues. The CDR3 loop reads CASSFVPMDTQYF. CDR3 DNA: TGTGCCAGCAGCTTTGTCCCCATGGATACGCAGTATTTT.

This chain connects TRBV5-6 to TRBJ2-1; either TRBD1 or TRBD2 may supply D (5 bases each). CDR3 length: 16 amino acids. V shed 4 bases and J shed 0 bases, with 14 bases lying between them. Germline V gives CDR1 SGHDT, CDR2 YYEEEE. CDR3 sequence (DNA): TGTGCCAGCAGCATAACCGGGACCAGCTCCTACAATGAGCAGTTCTTC. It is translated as CASSITGTSSYNEQFF.

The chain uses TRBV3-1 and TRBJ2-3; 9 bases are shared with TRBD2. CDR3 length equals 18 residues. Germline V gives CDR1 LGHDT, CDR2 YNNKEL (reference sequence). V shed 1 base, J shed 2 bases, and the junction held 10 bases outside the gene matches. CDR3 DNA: TGTGCCAGCAGCCAAGCGTTTGCTAGCGGGGACGACACAGATACGCAGTATTTT. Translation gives CASSQAFASGDDTDTQYF.

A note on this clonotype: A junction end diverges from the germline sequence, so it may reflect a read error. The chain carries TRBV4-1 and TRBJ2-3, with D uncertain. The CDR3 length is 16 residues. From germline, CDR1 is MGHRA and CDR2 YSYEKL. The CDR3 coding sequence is TGCGCCCGCAGCCAAGATGAACTGTCGAGCACAGATACGCAGTATTTT. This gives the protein CARSQDELSSTDTQYF.

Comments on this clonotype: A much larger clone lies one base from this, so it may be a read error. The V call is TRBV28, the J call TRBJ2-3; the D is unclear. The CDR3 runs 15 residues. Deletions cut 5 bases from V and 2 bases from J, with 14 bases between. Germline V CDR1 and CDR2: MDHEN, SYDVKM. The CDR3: CASSPPTLNTDTQYF. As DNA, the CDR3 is TGTGCCAGCAGTCCTCCCACCCTCAACACAGATACGCAGTATTTT.

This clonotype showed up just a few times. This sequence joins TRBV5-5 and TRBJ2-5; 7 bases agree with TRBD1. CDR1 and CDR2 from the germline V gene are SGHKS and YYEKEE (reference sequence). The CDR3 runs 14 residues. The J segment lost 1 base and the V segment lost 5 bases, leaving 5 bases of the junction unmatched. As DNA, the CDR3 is TGTGCCAGCAGATTCCGGGACAGCCAAGAGACCCAGTACTTC. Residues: CASRFRDSQETQYF.

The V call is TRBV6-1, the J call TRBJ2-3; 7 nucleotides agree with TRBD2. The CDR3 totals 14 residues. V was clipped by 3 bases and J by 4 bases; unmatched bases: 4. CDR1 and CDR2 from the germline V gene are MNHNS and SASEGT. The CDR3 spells CASSDVSGADTQYF. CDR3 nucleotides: TGTGCCAGCAGTGATGTCAGCGGGGCAGATACGCAGTATTTT.

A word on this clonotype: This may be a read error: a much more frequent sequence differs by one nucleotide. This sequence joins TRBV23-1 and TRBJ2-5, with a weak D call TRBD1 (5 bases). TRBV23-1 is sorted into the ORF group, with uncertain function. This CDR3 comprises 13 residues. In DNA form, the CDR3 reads TGCGTCAGCAGTGACAGAGCCCAAGAGACCCAGTACTTC. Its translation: CVSSDRAQETQYF.

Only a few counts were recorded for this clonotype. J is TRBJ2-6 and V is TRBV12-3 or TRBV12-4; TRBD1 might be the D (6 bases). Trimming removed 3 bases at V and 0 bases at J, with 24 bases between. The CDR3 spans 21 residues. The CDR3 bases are TGTGCCAGCAGTTTTCGGTTCCAGACAGGCCGACAGACCTCTGGGGCCAACGTCCTGACTTTC. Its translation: CASSFRFQTGRQTSGANVLTF.

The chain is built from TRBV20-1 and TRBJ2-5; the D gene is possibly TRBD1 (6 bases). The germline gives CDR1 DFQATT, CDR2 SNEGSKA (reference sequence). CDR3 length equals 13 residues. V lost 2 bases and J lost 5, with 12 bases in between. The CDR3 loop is CSARPRGWETQYF. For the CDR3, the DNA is TGCAGTGCTAGACCCAGGGGTTGGGAGACCCAGTACTTC.

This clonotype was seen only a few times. The CDR3: CASSYPVDLQSRGDTQYF. The CDR3 coding sequence is TGTGCCAGCAGTTACCCGGTGGACTTGCAAAGCCGGGGGGATACGCAGTATTTT. The chain links TRBV6-2 or TRBV6-3 to TRBJ2-3; maybe TRBD2 (6 bases). This CDR3 comprises 18 residues. The V end lost 2 bases, the J end lost 6 bases, and 24 bases lay between the germline ends. Germline loops: CDR1 MNHEY, CDR2 SVGEGT.

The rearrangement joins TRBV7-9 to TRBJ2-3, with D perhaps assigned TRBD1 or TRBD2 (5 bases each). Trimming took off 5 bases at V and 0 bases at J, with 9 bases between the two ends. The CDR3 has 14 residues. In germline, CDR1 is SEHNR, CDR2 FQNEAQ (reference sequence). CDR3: CASSTWDSTDTQYF. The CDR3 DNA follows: TGTGCCAGCAGCACCTGGGACAGCACAGATACGCAGTATTTT.

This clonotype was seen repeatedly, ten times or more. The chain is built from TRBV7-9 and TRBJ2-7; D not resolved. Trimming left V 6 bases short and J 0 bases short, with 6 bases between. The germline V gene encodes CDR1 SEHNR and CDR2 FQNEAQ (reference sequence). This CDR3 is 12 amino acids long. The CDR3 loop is CASSLYSYEQYF. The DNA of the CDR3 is TGTGCCAGCAGTCTCTACTCCTACGAGCAGTACTTC.

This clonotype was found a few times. The chain's CDR3 is CAWSVVAGTRSWYQETQYF. CDR3 DNA: TGTGCCTGGAGTGTAGTGGCGGGGACGCGATCTTGGTACCAAGAGACCCAGTACTTC. This chain uses TRBV30 with TRBJ2-5, with D perhaps matching TRBD2 (6 bases). This CDR3 comprises 19 residues. CDR1 and CDR2 (germline): GTSNPN, SVGIG (reference sequence). V was cut by 0 bases and J by 0 bases, with 23 bases left in between.

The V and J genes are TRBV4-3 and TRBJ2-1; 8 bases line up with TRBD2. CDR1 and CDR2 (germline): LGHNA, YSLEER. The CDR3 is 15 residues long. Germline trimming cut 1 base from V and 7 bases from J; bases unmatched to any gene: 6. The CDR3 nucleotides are TGCGCCAGCAGCCAAGTCTGGCGGGGGGCGAATGAGCAGTTCTTC. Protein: CASSQVWRGANEQFF.

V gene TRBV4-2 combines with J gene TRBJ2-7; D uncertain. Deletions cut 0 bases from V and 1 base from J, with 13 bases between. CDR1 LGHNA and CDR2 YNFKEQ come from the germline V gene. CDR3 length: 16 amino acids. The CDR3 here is CASSQEVSASSYEQYF. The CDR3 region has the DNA TGTGCCAGCAGCCAAGAAGTATCGGCATCTTCCTACGAGCAGTACTTC.

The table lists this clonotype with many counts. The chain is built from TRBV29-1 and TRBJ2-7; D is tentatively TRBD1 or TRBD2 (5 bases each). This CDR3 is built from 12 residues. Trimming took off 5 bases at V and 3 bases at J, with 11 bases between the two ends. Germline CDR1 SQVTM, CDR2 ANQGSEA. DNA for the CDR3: TGCAGCGTTAAGGGACCGGGCTACGAGCAGTACTTC. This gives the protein CSVKGPGYEQYF.

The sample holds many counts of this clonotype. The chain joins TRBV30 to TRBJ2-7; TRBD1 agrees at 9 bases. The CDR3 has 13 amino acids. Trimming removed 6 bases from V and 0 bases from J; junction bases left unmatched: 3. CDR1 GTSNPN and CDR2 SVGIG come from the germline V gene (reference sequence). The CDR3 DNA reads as TGTGCCTGCGACAGGGGGAGCTCCTACGAGCAGTACTTC. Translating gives CACDRGSSYEQYF.

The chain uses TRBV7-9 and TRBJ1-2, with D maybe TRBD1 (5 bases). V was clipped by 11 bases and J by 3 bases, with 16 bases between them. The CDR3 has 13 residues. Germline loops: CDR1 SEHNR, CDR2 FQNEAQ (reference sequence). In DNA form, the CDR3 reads TGTGCCGCTCGGCGCAGGGCTGACTATGGCTACACCTTC. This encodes CAARRRADYGYTF.

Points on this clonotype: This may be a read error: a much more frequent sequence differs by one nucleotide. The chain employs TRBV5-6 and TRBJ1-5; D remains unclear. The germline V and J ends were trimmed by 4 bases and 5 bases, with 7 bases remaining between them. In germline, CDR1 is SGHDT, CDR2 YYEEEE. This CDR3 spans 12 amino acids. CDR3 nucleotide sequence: TGTGCCAGCAGCATGGCGGATCAGCCCCAGCATTTT. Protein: CASSMADQPQHF.